The rows below give T cell receptor beta chains drawn from one sample of a study of control samples from healthy donors and cancer patients. Method: immunoSEQ multiplex PCR; TCRdb's copy keeps in-frame clones and lacks some. Here the sample spans some 130,000 clones, 90% being singletons. The sample comprised blood. Receptors originate from a man aged 35 to 55 in good health. Each CDR3 is given with its conserved first and last residue. Fields, in order: V gene, D gene, J gene, clone size, CDR3 protein, CDR3 DNA. D genes are given only for firm matches. Size values are once, few and many counts, or a class for expanded clones, and some rows have none.

V: TRBV19; D: .; J: TRBJ1-5; size: .; CDR3: CASRAIPGTLNQPQHF; DNA: TGTGCCAGTAGAGCGATACCCGGGACACTCAATCAGCCCCAGCATTTT
V: TRBV4-2; D: .; J: TRBJ2-1; size: .; CDR3: CASSQDMRGGLSEQFF; DNA: TGTGCCAGCAGCCAAGATATGAGGGGGGGCCTTTCTGAGCAGTTCTTC
V: TRBV18; D: .; J: TRBJ2-7; size: .; CDR3: CASSTGGGVPYEQYF; DNA: TGTGCCAGCTCCACGGGGGGCGGGGTCCCCTACGAGCAGTACTTC
V: TRBV7-2; D: .; J: TRBJ2-5; size: .; CDR3: CASSLAVGGQETQYF; DNA: TGTGCCAGCAGCTTAGCGGTGGGGGGCCAAGAGACCCAGTACTTC
V: TRBV5-1; D: .; J: TRBJ1-6; size: .; CDR3: CASRASSYNSPLHF; DNA: TGCGCCAGCAGAGCAAGCTCCTATAATTCACCCCTCCACTTT
V: TRBV18; D: TRBD2; J: TRBJ2-1; size: .; CDR3: CASSSTVGGSSYNEQFF; DNA: TGTGCCAGCTCATCGACGGTGGGGGGGAGCTCCTACAATGAGCAGTTCTTC
V: TRBV7-8; D: TRBD1; J: TRBJ1-3; size: .; CDR3: CASSPSPTGAFSGNTIYF; DNA: TGTGCCAGCAGCCCCTCCCCGACAGGGGCCTTTAGCGGAAACACCATATATTTT
V: TRBV18; D: .; J: TRBJ2-7; size: .; CDR3: CASSQGRSYEQYF; DNA: TGTGCCAGCTCACAAGGCAGGTCCTACGAGCAGTACTTC
V: TRBV4-1; D: .; J: TRBJ2-1; size: .; CDR3: CASSQDLGVSSYNEQFF; DNA: TGCGCCAGCAGCCAAGATTTAGGGGTTAGCTCCTACAATGAGCAGTTCTTC
V: TRBV29-1; D: .; J: TRBJ2-3; size: .; CDR3: CSVEDGVGPDTQYF; DNA: TGCAGCGTTGAAGATGGCGTCGGCCCAGATACGCAGTATTTT
V: TRBV5-4; D: .; J: TRBJ2-1; size: .; CDR3: CASSLATMGGNEQFF; DNA: TGTGCCAGCAGCTTGGCGACCATGGGGGGCAATGAGCAGTTCTTC
V: TRBV7-9; D: TRBD2; J: TRBJ2-1; size: once; CDR3: CASSLIRGGNEQFF; DNA: TGTGCCAGCAGCTTAATCCGCGGGGGGAATGAGCAGTTCTTC
V: TRBV5-4; D: .; J: TRBJ2-3; size: .; CDR3: CASSTKRDLTDTQYF; DNA: TGTGCCAGCAGTACAAAACGGGACCTCACAGATACGCAGTATTTT
V: TRBV10-3; D: TRBD1; J: TRBJ1-4; size: .; CDR3: CAISRQGVGTNEKLFF; DNA: TGTGCCATCAGCAGACAGGGGGTCGGAACTAATGAAAAACTGTTTTTT
V: TRBV6-1; D: .; J: TRBJ1-3; size: .; CDR3: CASSDFPGTTGNTIYF; DNA: TGTGCCAGCAGTGATTTCCCAGGGACCACTGGAAACACCATATATTTT
V: TRBV28; D: .; J: TRBJ2-6; size: .; CDR3: CASTPGTGANVLTF; DNA: TGTGCCAGCACTCCAGGGACTGGGGCCAACGTCCTGACTTTC
V: TRBV7-3; D: .; J: TRBJ2-3; size: once; CDR3: CASSDNLDTQYF; DNA: TGTGCCAGCAGCGACAACTTAGATACGCAGTATTTT
V: TRBV19; D: .; J: TRBJ2-3; size: many; CDR3: CASSMGGWSDTQYF; DNA: TGTGCCAGTAGTATGGGTGGGTGGTCAGATACGCAGTATTTT
V: TRBV30; D: .; J: TRBJ1-4; size: .; CDR3: CAWSGTVKNEKLFF; DNA: TGTGCCTGGAGTGGGACAGTCAAAAATGAAAAACTGTTTTTT
V: TRBV9; D: .; J: TRBJ2-4; size: once; CDR3: CASSVIPFWQLAKNIQYF; DNA: TGTGCCAGCAGCGTTATACCCTTTTGGCAGCTAGCCAAAAACATTCAGTACTTC
V: TRBV3-1/TRBV3-2; D: TRBD1; J: TRBJ2-1; size: .; CDR3: CASSQTTGPYNEQFF; DNA: TGTGCCAGCAGCCAAACGACAGGGCCCTACAATGAGCAGTTCTTC
V: TRBV13; D: .; J: TRBJ2-7; size: .; CDR3: CASSLYGAGSYEQYF; DNA: TGTGCCAGCAGCTTATATGGGGCCGGCTCCTACGAGCAGTACTTC
V: TRBV5-4; D: TRBD1; J: TRBJ1-2; size: .; CDR3: CASSSQGTGNYGYTF; DNA: TGTGCCAGCAGTTCCCAAGGGACAGGGAACTATGGCTACACCTTC
V: TRBV5-1; D: .; J: TRBJ1-3; size: .; CDR3: CASSLAPTSGNTIYF; DNA: TGCGCCAGCAGCTTGGCTCCCACCTCTGGAAACACCATATATTTT
V: TRBV12-5; D: .; J: TRBJ1-3; size: .; CDR3: CASGQGRDTIYF; DNA: TGTGCTAGTGGCCAGGGGAGGGACACCATATATTTT
V: TRBV5-1; D: .; J: TRBJ2-5; size: .; CDR3: CASSPSGRGETQYF; DNA: TGCGCCAGCAGCCCTTCCGGCAGGGGAGAGACCCAGTACTTC
V: TRBV14; D: .; J: TRBJ2-7; size: .; CDR3: CASSQEPGSYEQYF; DNA: TGTGCCAGCAGCCAAGAACCAGGGTCCTACGAGCAGTACTTC
V: TRBV3-1/TRBV3-2; D: .; J: TRBJ2-2; size: .; CDR3: CASRQNTGELFF; DNA: TGTGCCAGCAGACAAAACACCGGGGAGCTGTTTTTT
V: TRBV5-1; D: TRBD2; J: TRBJ2-7; size: .; CDR3: CASSYSGGAGEQYF; DNA: TGCGCCAGCAGCTACAGCGGGGGGGCGGGCGAGCAGTACTTC